Listed below are T cell receptor beta chains from one sample, sequenced in a study of T cell changes during pregnancy in multiple sclerosis. Produced via immunoSEQ multiplex PCR; TCRdb's table is partial and in-frame only. The sample lists tens of thousands of clones, approximately 90% seen once, with approximately 0.73% in the top ten. The source was CD4+ T cells from peripheral blood mononuclear cells, collected before pregnancy. These receptors originate from a female donor with multiple sclerosis, enrolled in a pregnancy study. Each CDR3 is given with its conserved first and last residue. The order of the fields is CDR3 length, V gene, J gene, D gene, clone size, CDR3 protein, CDR3 DNA. The D gene is left open where the match is weak. Where a row states a size, it is once, few, many or the class of an expanded clone; other rows omit it.

>11|TRBV30|TRBJ1-1|TRBD1|NA
CAWHDRGEAFF
TGTGCCTGGCACGACAGGGGTGAAGCTTTCTTT
>13|TRBV7-2|TRBJ1-5|NA|medium-sized
CASSLLDNQPQHF
TGTGCCAGCAGCTTATTAGACAATCAGCCCCAGCATTTT
>15|TRBV9|TRBJ2-3|TRBD2|NA
CASSLIGTSSDTQYF
TGTGCCAGCAGCCTAATCGGGACTAGCTCGGATACGCAGTATTTT
>18|TRBV9|TRBJ2-5|TRBD2|few
CASSPFPFSGGAYETQYF
TGTGCCAGCAGCCCGTTCCCATTTAGCGGGGGGGCCTACGAGACCCAGTACTTC
>14|TRBV7-8|TRBJ2-5|TRBD2|NA
CASSPLAGGQTQYF
TGTGCCAGCAGCCCTCTAGCGGGGGGACAGACCCAGTACTTC
>15|TRBV7-8|TRBJ2-4|TRBD2|NA
CASSPLSGAQNIQYF
TGTGCCAGCAGCCCGCTTAGCGGGGCACAAAACATTCAGTACTTC
>15|TRBV18|TRBJ1-2|TRBD1|NA
CASSPGQGPNYGYTF
TGTGCCAGCTCACCAGGACAGGGTCCTAACTATGGCTACACCTTC
>13|TRBV5-4|TRBJ1-2|TRBD1|NA
CASSLSGGTGYTF
TGTGCCAGCAGCTTGTCAGGGGGCACGGGCTACACCTTC
>15|TRBV6-1|TRBJ2-1|TRBD2|NA
CASNGLAGGVNEQFF
TGTGCCAGCAATGGCCTAGCGGGGGGCGTCAATGAGCAGTTCTTC
>13|TRBV6-5|TRBJ1-2|TRBD1|NA
CASSSGGNYGYTF
TGTGCCAGCAGTTCAGGGGGCAACTATGGCTACACCTTC
>15|TRBV9|TRBJ1-2|TRBD1|NA
CASSVGGQGNYGYTF
TGTGCCAGCAGCGTAGGCGGACAGGGGAACTATGGCTACACCTTC
>14|TRBV4-3|TRBJ1-2|NA|NA
CASSLGQSNYGYTF
TGCGCCAGCAGCCTCGGACAGAGCAACTATGGCTACACCTTC
>16|TRBV21-1|TRBJ1-6|NA|NA
CASSFLPGQGGSPLHF
TGTGCCAGCAGCTTTCTACCGGGACAGGGGGGTTCACCCCTCCACTTT
>17|TRBV7-3|TRBJ2-1|TRBD1|NA
CASSPTATGTGSNEQFF
TGTGCCAGCAGCCCAACCGCCACCGGGACAGGGAGCAATGAGCAGTTCTTC
>14|TRBV7-3|TRBJ2-1|TRBD1|few
CASSSGTGGNEQFF
TGTGCCAGCAGCTCCGGGACAGGTGGCAATGAGCAGTTCTTC
>13|TRBV5-5|TRBJ1-1|NA|NA
CASSLLISLQAFF
TGTGCCAGCAGTTTACTAATCAGCCTCCAAGCTTTCTTT